This passage covers 22 T cell receptor beta chains from one sample sequenced in a study of cytomegalovirus exposure and HLA in healthy donors. Clones were read by immunoSEQ multiplex PCR, and TCRdb kept only the in-frame ones, dropping some. The sample includes tens of thousands of clones, roughly 85% of them seen just once. Sequencing was done on a sample of PBMCs. These receptor sequences come from a man younger than 35 in good health and CMV-seropositive.

This clone was picked up a small number of times. The chain has TRBV5-1 and TRBJ2-7; perhaps TRBD2 as D (6 bases). The V gene's germline CDR1 is SGHRS and CDR2 YFSETQ. This CDR3 is built from 15 residues. V lost 4 bases to trimming and J lost 3 bases, with 17 bases between them. The CDR3 coding sequence is TGCGCCAGCAGCCTAAATCCGGGACTGGTCTACGAGCAGTACTTC. It encodes CASSLNPGLVYEQYF. The complete variable domain, with remaining parts taken from reference TRBV5-1 and TRBJ2-7, reads KAGVTQTPRYLIKTRGQQVTLSCSPISGHRSVSWYQQTPGQGLQFLFEYFSETQRNKGNFPGRFSGRQFSNSRSEMNVSTLELGDSALYLCASSLNPGLVYEQYFGPGTRLTVT.

This chain joins TRBV10-2 and TRBJ1-3; 8 bases match TRBD1. CDR3 length: 15 residues. V was clipped by 3 bases and J by 4 bases; unmatched bases: 5. Germline V gene lookup returns CDR1 WSHSY and CDR2 SAAADI. In DNA form, the CDR3 reads TGCGCCAGCAGTGACCGTCGGACAGGGGGAAACACCATATATTTT. It translates to CASSDRRTGGNTIYF.

The rearrangement joins TRBV5-6 to TRBJ2-1, with D maybe TRBD2 (6 bases). The CDR3 sequence is 13 residues long. V was pared by 2 bases and J by 8 bases, with 11 bases between. Germline-derived CDR1 and CDR2 are SGHDT and YYEEEE. The CDR3 sequence: CASSFREMDEQFF. CDR3 coding DNA: TGTGCCAGCAGCTTTCGGGAGATGGATGAGCAGTTCTTC.

The chain joins TRBV10-3 to TRBJ2-1; 8 nucleotides align to TRBD1. V lost 5 bases and J lost 7; bases outside the gene matches: 4. The CDR3 consists of 13 residues. Germline assignment: CDR1 ENHRY and CDR2 SYGVKD. The CDR3 sequence: CAISPGQENEQFF. The CDR3 DNA follows: TGTGCCATCAGTCCGGGACAGGAAAATGAGCAGTTCTTC.

This chain joins TRBV18 and TRBJ2-3, with D perhaps matching TRBD1 (5 bases). Germline CDR1 reads KGHSH; CDR2 reads LQKENI. This CDR3 has 15 residues. The V and J ends lost 2 bases and 2 bases respectively, with 11 bases between them. CDR3 sequence reads: CASSPAQVFTDTQYF. DNA of the CDR3: TGTGCCAGCTCACCAGCACAGGTGTTCACAGATACGCAGTATTTT. The variable domain in full, completed from reference TRBV18 and TRBJ2-3, reads NAGVMQNPRHLVRRRGQEARLRCSPMKGHSHVYWYRQLPEEGLKFMVYLQKENIIDESGMPKERFSAEFPKEGPSILRIQQVVRGDSAAYFCASSPAQVFTDTQYFGPGTRLTVL.

The gene calls are TRBV10-2 and TRBJ2-1; a weak D match, TRBD1 (6 bases). CDR3 length: 14 residues. The V gene's germline CDR1 is WSHSY and CDR2 SAAADI. Trimming pared 6 bases from V and 7 bases from J, leaving 16 bases between. The CDR3 DNA reads TGCGCCAGCAGGGACAGCCTGAATGTGAATGAGCAGTTCTTC. It is translated as CASRDSLNVNEQFF.

The chain joins TRBV28 to TRBJ1-1; a weak D match, TRBD1 (5 bases). CDR3 length: 15 residues. Germline loops: CDR1 MDHEN, CDR2 SYDVKM. V lost 2 bases and J lost 3, with 13 bases in between. This CDR3 reads CASSLGSGGDTEAFF. The CDR3, as DNA: TGTGCCAGCAGTTTAGGGTCGGGAGGGGACACTGAAGCTTTCTTT.

The CDR3 protein is CASSQRDLSYEQYF. CDR3 in DNA: TGTGCCAGCAGCCAAAGGGACTTATCCTACGAGCAGTACTTC. The V and J genes are TRBV7-8 and TRBJ2-7, with D possibly matching TRBD2 (6 bases). The CDR3 is 14 amino acids. Between the trimmed V and J ends, which lost 5 bases and 1 base, there was a span of 12 bases. Germline V gene sequence: CDR1 SGHVS, CDR2 FQNEAQ.

V is TRBV4-2 and J is TRBJ2-3; the D gene is possibly TRBD2 (5 bases). Deletions cut 4 bases from V and 5 bases from J, with 22 bases between. The CDR3 has 17 residues. The germline gives CDR1 LGHNA, CDR2 YNFKEQ. The CDR3 here is CASSPDRAGGPGDTQYF. CDR3 DNA: TGTGCCAGCAGCCCCGATCGAGCAGGCGGGCCGGGAGATACGCAGTATTTT.

The chain recombines TRBV28 with TRBJ1-1; TRBD1 matches at 8 bases. Losses at the gene ends were 5 bases for V and 0 bases for J; bases not matched to a gene: 5. This CDR3 is 15 amino acids long. CDR1 and CDR2 (germline): MDHEN, SYDVKM. This chain's CDR3 is CASSPRTGLNTEAFF. CDR3 nucleotides: TGTGCCAGCAGTCCGCGGACAGGGTTGAACACTGAAGCTTTCTTT. The full variable domain, completed using reference TRBV28 and TRBJ1-1, is DVKVTQSSRYLVKRTGEKVFLECVQDMDHENMFWYRQDPGLGLRLIYFSYDVKMKEKGDIPEGYSVSREKKERFSLILESASTNQTSMYLCASSPRTGLNTEAFFGQGTRLTVV.

The count of this clone is one. The J gene is TRBJ2-3, the V gene TRBV28; D is possibly TRBD2 (5 bases). Germline-derived CDR1 and CDR2 are MDHEN and SYDVKM. This CDR3 is 16 amino acids long. The V and J ends lost 7 bases and 3 bases respectively, with 20 bases between them. The CDR3 loop is CASTEPEGGATDTQYF. The CDR3 coding sequence is TGTGCCAGCACCGAACCTGAGGGCGGTGCAACAGATACGCAGTATTTT.

V is TRBV4-1 and J is TRBJ1-1, with unresolved D. Germline CDR1 and CDR2: MGHRA and YSYEKL. Deletions cut 1 base from V and 6 bases from J, with 12 bases between. The CDR3 consists of 14 residues. The CDR3 loop reads CASSQAPPVAEAFF. CDR3 coding DNA: TGCGCCAGCAGCCAAGCCCCCCCCGTAGCTGAAGCTTTCTTT.

The V and J genes are TRBV27 and TRBJ2-2; 7 nucleotides line up with TRBD2. CDR3 length: 17 residues. Germline-derived CDR1 and CDR2 are MNHEY and SMNVEV (reference sequence). With V trimmed by 4 bases and J by 1 base, 9 bases remained unmatched. CDR3 in DNA: TGTGCCAGCAGTTGGATCCCGGGAGGAGGGAACACCGGGGAGCTGTTTTTT. Protein sequence: CASSWIPGGGNTGELFF.

The V call is TRBV5-6, the J call TRBJ2-3, with a possible D match to TRBD2 (6 bases). The length of the CDR3 is 15 residues. V lost 2 bases and J lost 4, with 14 bases in between. Looked up from germline, CDR1 is SGHDT and CDR2 is YYEEEE. The CDR3 region has the DNA TGTGCCAGCAGCTTACGCCTAGCGCGACCAGATACGCAGTATTTT. The encoded protein is CASSLRLARPDTQYF.

The rearrangement joins TRBV20-1 to TRBJ1-2, with TRBD1 matching 8 bases. Germline assignment: CDR1 DFQATT and CDR2 SNEGSKA (reference sequence). The CDR3 loop spans 10 amino acids. The ends lost 8 bases at V and 8 bases at J; junction bases unmatched: 4. The CDR3 sequence: CSRQGYGYTF. The CDR3 nucleotides read TGCAGTAGACAGGGGTACGGCTACACCTTC.

The J gene is TRBJ2-2, the V gene TRBV7-9, with a tentative D call TRBD1 (5 bases). Trimming took 6 bases from V and 4 from J, leaving 9 bases between them. CDR1 and CDR2 (germline): SEHNR, FQNEAQ (reference sequence). The CDR3 extends over 13 amino acids. CDR3 bases: TGTGCCAGCAGTTTAACAGGCACCGGGGAGCTGTTTTTT. It encodes CASSLTGTGELFF.

CDR3 loop: CASSLPGGNQPQHF. The DNA for the CDR3 is TGTGCCAGCAGTCTACCCGGGGGAAATCAGCCCCAGCATTTT. The chain joins TRBV28 to TRBJ1-5; the D gene is possibly TRBD1 (5 bases). This CDR3 is 14 amino acids long. V shed 5 bases and J shed 4 bases, with 12 bases lying between them. The germline CDR1 and CDR2 sequences are MDHEN and SYDVKM. Drawing the rest from reference TRBV28 and TRBJ1-5, the complete variable domain is DVKVTQSSRYLVKRTGEKVFLECVQDMDHENMFWYRQDPGLGLRLIYFSYDVKMKEKGDIPEGYSVSREKKERFSLILESASTNQTSMYLCASSLPGGNQPQHFGDGTRLSIL.

V and J are TRBV28 and TRBJ2-7, with D possibly TRBD1 on 5 matching bases. This CDR3 has 14 amino acids. V lost 4 bases and J 3 bases, leaving 13 bases between the germline ends. Looked up from germline, CDR1 is MDHEN and CDR2 is SYDVKM. The CDR3 DNA sequence: TGTGCCAGCAGTTCGCGTTTAGGGGTCTACGAGCAGTACGTC. Amino acid sequence: CASSSRLGVYEQYV.

This chain uses TRBV5-4 with TRBJ2-3; D not certain. This CDR3 contains 13 residues. Trimming removed 2 bases from V and 0 bases from J, with 4 bases in between. Germline CDR1 is SGHNT and CDR2 is YYREEE (reference sequence). CDR3 region: CASSLSSTDTQYF. CDR3 DNA sequence: TGTGCCAGCAGCTTATCTAGCACAGATACGCAGTATTTT.

This chain links TRBV30 with TRBJ1-4, with TRBD1 matching 8 bases. The CDR3 covers 14 residues. The J segment lost 6 bases and the V segment lost 0 bases, leaving 3 bases of the junction unmatched. Germline V gives CDR1 GTSNPN, CDR2 SVGIG (reference sequence). CDR3 sequence: CAWSVGQGYEKLFF. DNA for the CDR3: TGTGCCTGGAGTGTTGGACAGGGTTATGAAAAACTGTTTTTT.

V is TRBV4-2 and J is TRBJ2-1; TRBD2 aligns across 7 bases. The length of the CDR3 is 16 residues. Germline CDR1 LGHNA, CDR2 YNFKEQ. V was pared by 0 bases and J by 3 bases, with 5 bases of the junction left unmatched. This chain's CDR3 is CASSQDLGTIYNEQFF. DNA of the CDR3: TGTGCCAGCAGCCAAGATCTCGGGACTATCTACAATGAGCAGTTCTTC.

The DNA of the CDR3 is TGCGCCAGCAGTGGTGCGCCCCAAGAGACCCAGTACTTC. Its protein product is CASSGAPQETQYF. V and J are TRBV5-1 and TRBJ2-5; no clear D. The germline CDR1 and CDR2 sequences are SGHRS and YFSETQ. CDR3 length equals 13 residues. Between the trimmed V and J ends, which lost 5 bases and 1 base, there was a span of 9 bases. Together with reference TRBV5-1 and TRBJ2-5, the CDR3 gives the full variable domain: KAGVTQTPRYLIKTRGQQVTLSCSPISGHRSVSWYQQTPGQGLQFLFEYFSETQRNKGNFPGRFSGRQFSNSRSEMNVSTLELGDSALYLCASSGAPQETQYFGPGTRLLVL.